This T cell receptor (beta chain) was sequenced in a study of tumor-infiltrating lymphocytes in primary liver carcinoma. Study overall: Staging of the tumors gave T1-T3 N0M0, with widths of about 4 to 10 cm.

In the case of this clonotype: The conserved phenylalanine or tryptophan is not found at the CDR3 terminus, so this likely reflects a read error.

Germline DNA was also extracted, and blood RNA was taken from unsorted whole blood. With 5 bases clipped from V and 4 bases from J, the junction kept 13 bases outside the gene matches. This CDR3 contains 19 residues. The germline CDR1 and CDR2 sequences are MGHDK and SYGVNS. A constant-region primer served to make TCR beta cDNA from about 530 ng total RNA. A slightly modified ARM-PCR protocol with three nested multiplex PCR rounds produced these TCR beta libraries. Each of the first two PCR rounds ran about 9 cycles with TRBV1-TRBV30 forward and C-beta reverse primers. From the multiplex PCR reads, TCRdb called clonotypes with MiXCR, one entry per CDR3 protein. The sample yields fewer than 400,000 distinct CDR3 sequences, approximately 65% seen once.

This sequence originates from a man aged 40-50 years with primary liver carcinoma and hepatitis B virus infection. Sequencing was done on a sample of peripheral blood. The chain links TRBV25-1 to TRBJ2-3; 15 nucleotides agree with TRBD2. CDR3 residues: CASSWGLAGGRRGADTQYL. The CDR3 DNA reads as TGTGCCAGCAGTTGGGGACTAGCGGGAGGCCGCCGTGGGGCAGATACGCAGTATTTA.